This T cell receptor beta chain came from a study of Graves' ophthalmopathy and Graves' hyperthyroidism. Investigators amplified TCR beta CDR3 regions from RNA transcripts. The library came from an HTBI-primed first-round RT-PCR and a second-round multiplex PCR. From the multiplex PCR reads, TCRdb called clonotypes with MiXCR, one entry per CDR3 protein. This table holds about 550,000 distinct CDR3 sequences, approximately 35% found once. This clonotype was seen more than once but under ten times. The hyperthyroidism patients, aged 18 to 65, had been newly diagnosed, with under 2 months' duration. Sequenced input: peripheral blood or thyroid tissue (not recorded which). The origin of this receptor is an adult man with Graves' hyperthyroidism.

In nucleotides, the CDR3 is TGCGCCAGCAGCCAAGAGGACAGGATTGGAAACACCATATATTTT. Its translation is CASSQEDRIGNTIYF. This chain joins TRBV4-1 and TRBJ1-3; 7 nucleotides line up with TRBD1. This CDR3 has 15 amino acids. Germline V CDR1 and CDR2: MGHRA, YSYEKL. With 0 bases clipped from V and 3 bases from J, the junction kept 2 bases outside the gene matches.